This T cell receptor beta chain was sequenced during a study of blood T cell repertoires in COVID-19. Whole-study context: From the United States, Italy and Spain came samples of acute and convalescent COVID-19.

Trimming cost V 4 bases and J 0 bases, with 16 bases left between them. Germline V lookup: CDR1 SGHRS, CDR2 YFSETQ. The CDR3 length is 16 residues. Generated by immunoSEQ multiplex PCR, the TCRdb table keeps only in-frame clones and is missing some. This table has under 150,000 clones, about 88% appearing once. This TCR was sampled from an elderly woman with acute or convalescent COVID-19. The sample was peripheral blood. The chain joins TRBV5-1 to TRBJ1-2, with TRBD1 as a possible D gene (6 bases). The CDR3, as DNA: TGCGCCAGCAGCCCGGGACACTCCTCAGCTAACTATGGCTACACCTTC. Residues: CASSPGHSSANYGYTF.